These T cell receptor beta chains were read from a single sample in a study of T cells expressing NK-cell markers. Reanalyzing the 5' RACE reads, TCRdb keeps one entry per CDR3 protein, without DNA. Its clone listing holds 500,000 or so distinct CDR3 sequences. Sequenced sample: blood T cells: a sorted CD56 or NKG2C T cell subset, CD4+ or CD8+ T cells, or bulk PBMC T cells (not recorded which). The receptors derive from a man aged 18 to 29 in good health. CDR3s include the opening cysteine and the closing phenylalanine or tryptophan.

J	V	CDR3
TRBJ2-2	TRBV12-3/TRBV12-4	CASSPFGGQGTGELFF
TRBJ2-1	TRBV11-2	CASSFPGTSEGEITNEQFF
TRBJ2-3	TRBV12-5	CASAYGADTQYF
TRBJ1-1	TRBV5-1	CASSIQGGSGTEAFF
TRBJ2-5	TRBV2	CASRAQGQETQYF
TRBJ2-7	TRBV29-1	CSVLGKGEQYF
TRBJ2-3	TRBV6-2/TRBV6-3	CASSRRLGTSATDTQYF
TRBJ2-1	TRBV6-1	CATTQRGLGYNEQFF
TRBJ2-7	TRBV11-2	CASSLDLARRLYEQYF
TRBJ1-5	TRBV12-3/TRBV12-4	CASSLHPTDQPQHF
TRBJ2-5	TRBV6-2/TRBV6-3	CASSYPRASETQYF
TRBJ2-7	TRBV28	CASSLQRTRFSYEQYF
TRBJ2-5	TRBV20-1	CSASGGPERAETQYF
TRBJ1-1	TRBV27	CASSPWPKGADTEAFF
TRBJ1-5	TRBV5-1	CASSPLDPSNQPQHF
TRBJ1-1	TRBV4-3	CASSQEARGLLNTEAFF
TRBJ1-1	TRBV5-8	CASSLKQVEAFF
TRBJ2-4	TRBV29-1	CSVAGTSGDIQYF
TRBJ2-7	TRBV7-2	CASSGGLAGGGYEQYF
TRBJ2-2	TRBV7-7	CASSSLAGPSNTGELFF
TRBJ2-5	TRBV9	CASSTTRSQTQYF
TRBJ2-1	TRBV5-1	CASSLVGGNNEQFF
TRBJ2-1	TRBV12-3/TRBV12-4	CASSLGGGSRGYNEQFF